This T cell receptor beta chain was found in a study of Ad26.COV2.S vaccination and SARS-CoV-2 variants. Repertoires were generated with immunoSEQ multiplex PCR, while TCRdb's copy carries only in-frame clones and drops some. The sample lists about 250,000 clones, 70% to 90% occurring once. Described treatment: about 20 received Ad26.COV2.S at low or high dose, single or two shots; roughly five received placebo; per-sample allocation not given. Day 63 following the first vaccine or placebo injection was when the samples were taken. The CDR3 totals 17 residues. Trimming stripped 3 bases from V and 0 bases from J, with 18 bases between. Germline CDR1 GTSNPN, CDR2 SVGIG (reference sequence).

V and J are TRBV30 and TRBJ1-3; no definite D call. The sample here was peripheral blood, taken in a trial of Ad26.COV2.S vaccine versus placebo. The origin of this receptor is a person aged 18-65 years who received the Ad26.COV2.S COVID-19 vaccine or a placebo. DNA of the CDR3: TGTGCCTGGAGAATGCGAGAAAGAATTAGCTCTGGAAACACCATATATTTT. Translating it yields CAWRMRERISSGNTIYF.